This TCR beta chain emerged from a study of blood T cell repertoires in COVID-19. Whole-study context: Italy, Spain and the United States were the sources of the convalescent and acute COVID-19 samples. Sources were T cells, B-cell-depleted T cells, or PBMCs; the material itself was cDNA or gDNA.

Trimming pared 5 bases from V and 2 bases from J, leaving 20 bases between. This CDR3 is built from 17 residues. Germline CDR1 and CDR2: MDHEN and SYDVKM. Only in-frame clones appear in the TCRdb table, and some are missing; sequencing was by immunoSEQ multiplex PCR. The data show around 310,000 clones, about 90% seen once. Input material: peripheral blood. V and J are TRBV28 and TRBJ2-3; D may be TRBD2 (5 bases). The receptor's source is a woman between 40 and 50 years old with COVID-19, enrolled during active disease. The CDR3 here is CASSPRGMRIYTDTQYF. DNA for the CDR3: TGTGCCAGCAGTCCCCGGGGTATGAGGATATACACAGATACGCAGTATTTT.